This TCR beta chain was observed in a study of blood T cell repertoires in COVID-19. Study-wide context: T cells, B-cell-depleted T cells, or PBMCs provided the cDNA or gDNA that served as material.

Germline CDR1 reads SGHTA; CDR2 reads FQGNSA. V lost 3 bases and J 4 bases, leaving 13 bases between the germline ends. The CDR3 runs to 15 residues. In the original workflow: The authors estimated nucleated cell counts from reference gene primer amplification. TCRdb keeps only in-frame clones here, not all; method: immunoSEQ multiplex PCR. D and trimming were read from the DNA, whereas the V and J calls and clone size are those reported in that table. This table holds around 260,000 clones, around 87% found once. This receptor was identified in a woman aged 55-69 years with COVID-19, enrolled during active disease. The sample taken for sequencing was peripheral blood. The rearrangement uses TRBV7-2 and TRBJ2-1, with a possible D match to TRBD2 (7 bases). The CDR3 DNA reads TGTGCCAGCAGCTTCGAAGCGGGACAATACAATGAGCAGTTCTTC. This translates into CASSFEAGQYNEQFF. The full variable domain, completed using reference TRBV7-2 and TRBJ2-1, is GAGVSQSPSNKVTEKGKDVELRCDPISGHTALYWYRQSLGQGLEFLIYFQGNSAPDKSGLPSDRFSAERTGGSVSTLTIQRTQQEDSAVYLCASSFEAGQYNEQFFGPGTRLTVL.